The clone carrying this T cell receptor beta chain appeared many times. Clinical symptoms, serum thyroxine, TRAb, thyroid ultrasound and orbital computed tomography informed diagnoses. Germline V lookup: CDR1 MDHEN, CDR2 SYDVKM. This CDR3 is 14 amino acids long. Deletions cut 6 bases from V and 5 bases from J, with 17 bases between. TCR beta CDR3 regions were amplified from RNA. Researchers ran a first-round RT-PCR on the TCR CDR3 using the HTBI primer set. Each CDR3 protein is one row after TCRdb ran MiXCR on the multiplex PCR reads. The table records 600,000 to 750,000 distinct CDR3 sequences, roughly 17% of them present only once. The data were obtained in a study of T cells in Graves' hyperthyroidism and ophthalmopathy. Study-level information: The initial diagnosis was the point when peripheral blood was collected, ahead of any treatment.

Material for sequencing was blood. The receptor was derived from a man aged 50-59 years with Graves' hyperthyroidism. The V gene is TRBV28, the J gene TRBJ2-7; D is uncertain. CDR3 amino acids: CASSFVGTRNEQYF. CDR3 nucleotides: TGTGCCAGCAGCTTCGTCGGCACCAGGAACGAGCAGTACTTC.